Presented here are 15 T cell receptor beta chains from one specimen sequenced in a study of blood T cells in healthy people across ages (dated by TCRdb to the mid-2010s). The protocol used for the library was 5' RACE. Instrument used: Illumina HiSeq 2500. A second PCR of roughly 7 to 12 cycles was run with a J-beta primer mix and a sample-barcoded 5' primer. In TCRdb, the public reads were trimmed at Q25 with fastp and aligned with MiXCR, with productive beta chains retained. Every distinct CDR3 protein forms one entry, paired with its most common genes and DNA. For this sample there are about 670,000 distinct CDR3 sequences; 35% to 50% appear just once. About 30% of the sample goes to the ten largest clones. Sequenced input: blood. These TCRs come from a man older than 75 in good health.

This sequence joins TRBV6-2 or TRBV6-3 and TRBJ2-5; TRBD2 agrees at 7 bases. The V gene end was trimmed by 5 bases and the J gene end by 12 bases; junction bases not matched to a gene: 12. Germline V gene data show CDR1 as MNHEY and CDR2 as SVGEGT. The CDR3 is 13 residues long. In DNA form, the CDR3 reads TGTGCCAGCAGTCCGACGGGGACTAACACGAAGTACTTC. Its translation is CASSPTGTNTKYF.

Comment on this clonotype: This clone may be a read error of a much larger clone one base away. The V and J genes are TRBV20-1 and TRBJ2-5, with 7 bases matching TRBD1. CDR1 DFQATT and CDR2 SNEGSKA come from the germline V gene (reference sequence). V lost 5 bases, J lost 5 bases, and 14 bases stayed unmatched. This CDR3 comprises 15 residues. The CDR3 spells CSAAIGIGGWETQYF. CDR3 DNA sequence: TGCAGTGCTGCCATTGGGATAGGGGGCTGGGAGACCCAGTACTTC.

The chain is built from TRBV20-1 and TRBJ1-5; 11 nucleotides match TRBD1. The V and J ends lost 6 bases and 9 bases, in that order; junction bases with no gene match: 7. The CDR3 sequence is 13 residues long. CDR1 DFQATT and CDR2 SNEGSKA come from the germline V gene (reference sequence). As DNA, the CDR3 is TGCAGTGCCCCCGGGACAGGGGGGGGGCCCCAGCATTTT. It specifies CSAPGTGGGPQHF.

The rearrangement joins TRBV6-1 to TRBJ1-2, with 9 bases lining up with TRBD1. The ends lost 4 bases at V and 8 bases at J; junction bases unmatched: 8. The length of the CDR3 is 14 residues. In germline, CDR1 is MNHNS, CDR2 SASEGT. This chain's CDR3 is CASSGIQGASGYTF. The CDR3 nucleotides read TGTGCCAGCAGTGGTATACAGGGGGCCAGCGGCTACACCTTC.

This sequence joins TRBV18 and TRBJ2-5, with 11 bases matching TRBD2. This CDR3 spans 16 amino acids. Germline CDR1 KGHSH, CDR2 LQKENI. The J segment lost 5 bases and the V segment lost 4 bases, leaving 9 bases of the junction unmatched. CDR3 protein: CASSLSLAGAGETQYF. The CDR3 nucleotides are TGTGCCAGCTCACTCTCACTAGCGGGAGCAGGGGAGACCCAGTACTTC.

V gene TRBV7-2 combines with J gene TRBJ1-2, with D unclear. Trimming removed 3 bases from V and 5 bases from J, with 10 bases in between. CDR1 is SGHTA, CDR2 FQGNSA, per germline. The CDR3 contains 13 residues. The CDR3 DNA reads TGTGCCAGCAGCTTGGAGAGGTGGTATGGCTACACCTTC. This gives the protein CASSLERWYGYTF.

This clonotype was counted once. This chain links TRBV12-3 or TRBV12-4 with TRBJ1-1; unclear D gene. This CDR3 comprises 13 residues. Trimming took off 3 bases at V and 5 bases at J, with 10 bases between the two ends. The CDR3 loop reads CASSLKQRTEAFF. The CDR3 region has the DNA TGTGCCAGCAGTTTGAAGCAGCGGACTGAAGCTTTCTTT.

This sequence joins TRBV7-2 and TRBJ1-5, with TRBD1 identical over 7 bases. This CDR3 is 16 amino acids long. V shed 1 base and J 2 bases; nucleotides not matched to a gene: 5. Germline-derived CDR1 and CDR2 are SGHTA and FQGNSA. The CDR3 spells CASSLVEGAGNQPQHF. The CDR3 nucleotides are TGTGCCAGCAGCTTAGTGGAGGGGGCAGGCAATCAGCCCCAGCATTTT.

The rearrangement uses TRBV14 and TRBJ2-6; D ambiguous. The ends were cut back, 0 bases at V and 8 bases at J, with 14 bases in the middle. The CDR3 is 16 amino acids. CDR1 is SGHDN and CDR2 is FVKESK in the germline V gene. The DNA of the CDR3 is TGTGCCAGCAGCCAAGATCCGGGCTTAGGGTCCAACGTCCTGACTTTC. This codes for CASSQDPGLGSNVLTF.

The V gene is TRBV25-1, the J gene TRBJ2-1; D not certain. The DNA end is more similar to TRBJ2-7, so the J call may be wrong. This CDR3 spans 16 amino acids. In germline, CDR1 is MGHDK, CDR2 SYGVNS. CDR3 sequence (DNA): TGTGCCAGCAGTTTTGGTCGGGCATACTCCTACAATGAGCAGTACTTC. The encoded protein is CASSFGRAYSYNEQYF.

This sequence joins TRBV4-2 and TRBJ2-2; 8 nucleotides align to TRBD1. The V segment lost 0 bases and the J segment 3 bases; nucleotides outside the gene matches: 0. Germline V lookup: CDR1 LGHNA, CDR2 YNFKEQ. This CDR3 has 15 amino acids. This CDR3 is CASSQDRGHTGELFF. The DNA for the CDR3 is TGTGCCAGCAGCCAAGACAGGGGGCACACCGGGGAGCTGTTTTTT.

This clonotype was observed a single time. The chain recombines TRBV29-1 with TRBJ2-2; 8 bases line up with TRBD1. The ends lost 3 bases at V and 6 bases at J; junction bases unmatched: 3. Looked up from germline, CDR1 is SQVTM and CDR2 is ANQGSEA. The CDR3 contains 13 residues. The CDR3 DNA reads as TGCAGCGTTGATCGGACAGGGTCCGGGGAGCTGTTTTTT. Its protein product is CSVDRTGSGELFF.

A word on this clonotype: One junction end does not reproduce the germline sequence, and a read error may be involved. The DNA of the CDR3 is TGTGCCAGCAGCTTAGGCCTAGCGGGGCCGCAAGAGACCCGGTACTTC. This sequence encodes CASSLGLAGPQETRYF. This chain uses TRBV7-2 with TRBJ2-5, with TRBD2 identical over 9 bases. This CDR3 is built from 16 residues. Germline assignment: CDR1 SGHTA and CDR2 FQGNSA.

The chain is built from TRBV5-1 and TRBJ2-1; D uncertain. Germline V lookup: CDR1 SGHRS, CDR2 YFSETQ. The CDR3 loop spans 13 amino acids. With 1 base removed from V and 10 bases from J, the gap between germline ends came to 12 bases. The CDR3 region is CASSLTVSYEQFF. The CDR3 region has the DNA TGCGCCAGCAGCTTGACAGTTTCCTACGAGCAGTTCTTC.

The chain couples TRBV3-1 to TRBJ2-4; D not certain. Trimming took off 1 base at V and 13 bases at J, with 17 bases between the two ends. Germline loops: CDR1 LGHDT, CDR2 YNNKEL (reference sequence). This CDR3 is built from 14 residues. Here the CDR3 reads CASSQVVSSGEQYF. CDR3 nucleotides: TGTGCCAGCAGCCAAGTGGTCTCCTCTGGAGAGCAGTACTTC.